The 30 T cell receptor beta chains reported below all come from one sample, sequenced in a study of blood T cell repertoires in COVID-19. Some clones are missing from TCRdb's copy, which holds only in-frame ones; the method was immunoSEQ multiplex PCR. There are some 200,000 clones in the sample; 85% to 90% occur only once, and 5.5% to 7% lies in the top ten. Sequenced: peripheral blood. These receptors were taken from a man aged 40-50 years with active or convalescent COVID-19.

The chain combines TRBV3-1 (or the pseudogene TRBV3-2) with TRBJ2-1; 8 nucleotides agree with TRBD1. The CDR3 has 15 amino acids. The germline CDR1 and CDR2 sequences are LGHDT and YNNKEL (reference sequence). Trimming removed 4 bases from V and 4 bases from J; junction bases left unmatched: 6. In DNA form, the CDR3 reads TGTGCCAGCAGCCGACAGGGGTTCCCGTACAATGAGCAGTTCTTC. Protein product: CASSRQGFPYNEQFF.

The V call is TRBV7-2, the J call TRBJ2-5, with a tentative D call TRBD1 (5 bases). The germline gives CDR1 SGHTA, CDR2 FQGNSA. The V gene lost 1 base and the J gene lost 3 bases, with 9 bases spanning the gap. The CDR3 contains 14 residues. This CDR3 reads CASSLGQRKETQYF. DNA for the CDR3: TGTGCCAGCAGCTTAGGACAGAGAAAAGAGACCCAGTACTTC.

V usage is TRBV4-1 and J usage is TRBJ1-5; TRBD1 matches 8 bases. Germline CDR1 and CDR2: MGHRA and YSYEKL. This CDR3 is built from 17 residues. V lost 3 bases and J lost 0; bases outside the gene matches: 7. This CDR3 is CASSHGQGPNSNQPQHF. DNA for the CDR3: TGCGCCAGCAGCCACGGACAGGGCCCAAATAGCAATCAGCCCCAGCATTTT.

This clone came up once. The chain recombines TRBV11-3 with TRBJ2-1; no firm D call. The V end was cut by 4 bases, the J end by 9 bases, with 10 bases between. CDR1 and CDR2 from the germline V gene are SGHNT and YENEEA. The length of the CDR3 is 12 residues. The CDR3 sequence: CASSSTPGEQFF. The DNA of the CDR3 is TGTGCCAGCAGCTCTACACCGGGTGAGCAGTTCTTC.

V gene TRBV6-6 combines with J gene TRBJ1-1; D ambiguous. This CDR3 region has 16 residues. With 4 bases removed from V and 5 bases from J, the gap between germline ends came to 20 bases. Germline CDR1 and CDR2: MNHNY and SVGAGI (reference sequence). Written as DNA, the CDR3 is TGTGCCAGCAGTTTGAGGGCAGGCGAATCCTTAACTGAAGCTTTCTTT. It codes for CASSLRAGESLTEAFF.

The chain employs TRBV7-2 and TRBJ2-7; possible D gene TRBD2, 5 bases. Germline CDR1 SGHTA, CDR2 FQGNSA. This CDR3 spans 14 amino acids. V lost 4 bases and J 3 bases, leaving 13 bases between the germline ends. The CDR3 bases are TGTGCCAGCAGCTGGAACGCAGACTACTACGAGCAGTACTTC. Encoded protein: CASSWNADYYEQYF.

The CDR3 spells CASSYSGGNNEKLFF. CDR3 sequence (DNA): TGTGCCAGCAGTTACTCGGGAGGGAATAATGAAAAACTGTTTTTT. The chain is built from TRBV6-5 and TRBJ1-4; D is uncertain. This CDR3 is 15 amino acids long. The V and J ends lost 0 bases and 4 bases respectively, with 9 bases between them. Germline V gene sequence: CDR1 MNHEY, CDR2 SVGAGI.

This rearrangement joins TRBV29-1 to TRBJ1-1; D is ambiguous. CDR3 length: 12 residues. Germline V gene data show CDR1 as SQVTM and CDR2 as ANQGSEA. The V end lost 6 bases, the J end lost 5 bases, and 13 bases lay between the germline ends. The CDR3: CSVVAERTEAFF. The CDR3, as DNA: TGCAGCGTCGTTGCCGAGCGGACTGAAGCTTTCTTT.

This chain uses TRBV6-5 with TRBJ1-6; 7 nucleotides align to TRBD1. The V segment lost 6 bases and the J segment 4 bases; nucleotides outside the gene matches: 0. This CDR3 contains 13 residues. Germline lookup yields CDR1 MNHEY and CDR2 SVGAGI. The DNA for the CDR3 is TGTGCCAGCAGGGGACAGTATAATTCACCCCTCCACTTT. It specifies CASRGQYNSPLHF.

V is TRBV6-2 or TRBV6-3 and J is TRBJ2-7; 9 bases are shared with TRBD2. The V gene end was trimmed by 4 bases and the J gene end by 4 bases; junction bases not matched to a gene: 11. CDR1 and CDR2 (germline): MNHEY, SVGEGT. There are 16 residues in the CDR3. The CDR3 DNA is TGTGCCAGCAGTTTAGGAGCAGCGGGGGGAACTTACGAGCAGTACTTC. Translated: CASSLGAAGGTYEQYF.

As DNA, the CDR3 is TGTGCCAGCAGCCCTTCTAGCGGGAGGGCCTACAATGAGCAGTTCTTC. The encoded protein is CASSPSSGRAYNEQFF. This chain links TRBV3-1 (or the pseudogene TRBV3-2) with TRBJ2-1; TRBD2 aligns across 12 bases. Germline loops: CDR1 LGHDT, CDR2 YNNKEL (reference sequence). The CDR3 consists of 16 residues. Germline trimming cut 4 bases from V and 2 bases from J; bases unmatched to any gene: 3.

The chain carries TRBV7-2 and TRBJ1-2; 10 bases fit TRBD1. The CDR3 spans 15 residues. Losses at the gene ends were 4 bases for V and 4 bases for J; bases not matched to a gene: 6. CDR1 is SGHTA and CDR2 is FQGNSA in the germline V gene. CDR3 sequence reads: CASSSVDRGLYGYTF. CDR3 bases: TGTGCCAGCAGCTCCGTAGACAGGGGGCTCTATGGCTACACCTTC.

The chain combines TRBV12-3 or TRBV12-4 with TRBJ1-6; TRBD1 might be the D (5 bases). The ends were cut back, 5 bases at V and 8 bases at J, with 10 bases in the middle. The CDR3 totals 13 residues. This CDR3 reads CASSPTGDSPLHF. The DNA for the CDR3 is TGTGCCAGCAGTCCTACAGGAGATTCACCCCTCCACTTT.

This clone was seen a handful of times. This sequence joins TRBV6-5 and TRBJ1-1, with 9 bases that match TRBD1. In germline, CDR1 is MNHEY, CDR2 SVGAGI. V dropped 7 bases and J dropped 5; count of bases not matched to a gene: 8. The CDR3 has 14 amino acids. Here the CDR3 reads CASTGTGIATEAFF. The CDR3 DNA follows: TGTGCCAGCACCGGGACAGGGATTGCGACTGAAGCTTTCTTT.

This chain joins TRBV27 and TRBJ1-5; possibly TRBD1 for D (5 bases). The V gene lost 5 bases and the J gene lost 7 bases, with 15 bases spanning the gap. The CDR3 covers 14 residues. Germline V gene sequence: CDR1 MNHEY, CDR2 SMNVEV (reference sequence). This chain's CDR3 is CASSAAGKWQPQHF. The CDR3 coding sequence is TGTGCCAGCAGTGCCGCAGGGAAATGGCAGCCCCAGCATTTT.

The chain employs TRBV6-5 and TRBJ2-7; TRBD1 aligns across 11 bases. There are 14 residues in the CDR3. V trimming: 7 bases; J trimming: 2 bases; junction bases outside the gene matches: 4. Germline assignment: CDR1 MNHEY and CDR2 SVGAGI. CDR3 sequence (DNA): TGTGCCAGCAATCCGGGACAGGGGGCCTACGAGCAGTACTTC. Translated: CASNPGQGAYEQYF.

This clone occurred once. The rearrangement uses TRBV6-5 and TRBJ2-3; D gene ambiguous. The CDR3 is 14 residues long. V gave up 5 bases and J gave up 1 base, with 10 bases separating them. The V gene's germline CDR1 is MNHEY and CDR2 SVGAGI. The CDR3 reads CASSSKLGTDTQYF. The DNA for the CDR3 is TGTGCCAGCAGTAGCAAATTGGGCACAGATACGCAGTATTTT.

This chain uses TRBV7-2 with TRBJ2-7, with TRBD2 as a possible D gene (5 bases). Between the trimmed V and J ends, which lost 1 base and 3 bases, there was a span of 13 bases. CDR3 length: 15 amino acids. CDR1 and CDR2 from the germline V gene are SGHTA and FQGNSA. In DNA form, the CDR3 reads TGTGCCAGCAGCTTAGATTTTGGGAGATACTACGAGCAGTACTTC. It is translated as CASSLDFGRYYEQYF.

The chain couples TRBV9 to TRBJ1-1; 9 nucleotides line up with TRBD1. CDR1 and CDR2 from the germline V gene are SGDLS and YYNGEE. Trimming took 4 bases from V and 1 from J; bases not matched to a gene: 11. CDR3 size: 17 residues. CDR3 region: CASSTSPQGAKNTEAFF. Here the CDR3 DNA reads TGTGCCAGCAGCACAAGCCCACAGGGGGCGAAGAACACTGAAGCTTTCTTT.

The CDR3 here is CASSLSQGAGGDTQYF. In DNA, the CDR3 is TGTGCCAGCAGCTTATCTCAGGGGGCAGGGGGAGATACGCAGTATTTT. This chain uses TRBV5-8 with TRBJ2-3, with 8 bases fitting TRBD1. V gave up 2 bases and J gave up 5 bases; unmatched junction bases: 10. The CDR3 has 16 amino acids. CDR1 SGHTS and CDR2 YDEGEE come from the germline V gene.

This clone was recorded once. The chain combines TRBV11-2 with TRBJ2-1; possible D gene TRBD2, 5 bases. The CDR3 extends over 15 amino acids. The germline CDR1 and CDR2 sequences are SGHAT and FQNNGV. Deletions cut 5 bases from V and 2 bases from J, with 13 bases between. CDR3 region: CASSGGGLAYNEQFF. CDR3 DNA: TGTGCCAGCAGCGGAGGCGGGTTGGCCTACAATGAGCAGTTCTTC.

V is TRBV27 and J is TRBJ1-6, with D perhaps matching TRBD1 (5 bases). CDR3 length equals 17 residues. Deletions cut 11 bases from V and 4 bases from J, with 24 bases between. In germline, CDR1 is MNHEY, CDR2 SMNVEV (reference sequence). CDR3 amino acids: CALFKARAPEYNSPLHF. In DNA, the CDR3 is TGTGCCCTCTTCAAAGCCAGGGCCCCTGAGTATAATTCACCCCTCCACTTT.

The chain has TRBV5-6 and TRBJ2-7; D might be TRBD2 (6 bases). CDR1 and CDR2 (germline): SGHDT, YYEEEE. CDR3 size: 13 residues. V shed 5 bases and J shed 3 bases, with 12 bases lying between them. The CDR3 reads CASRASANYEQYF. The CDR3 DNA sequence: TGTGCCAGCAGGGCTAGCGCAAACTACGAGCAGTACTTC.

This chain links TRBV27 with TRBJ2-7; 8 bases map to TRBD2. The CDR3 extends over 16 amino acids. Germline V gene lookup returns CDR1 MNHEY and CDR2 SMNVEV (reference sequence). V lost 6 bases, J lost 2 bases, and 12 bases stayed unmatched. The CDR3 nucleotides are TGTGCCAGCAGCCAACCGGGACTAGGGTTTCCCTACGAGCAGTACTTC. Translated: CASSQPGLGFPYEQYF.

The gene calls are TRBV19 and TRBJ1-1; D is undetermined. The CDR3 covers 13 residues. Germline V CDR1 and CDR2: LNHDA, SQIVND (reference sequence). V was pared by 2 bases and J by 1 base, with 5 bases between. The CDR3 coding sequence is TGTGCCAGTAGTATATCGTCGAACACTGAAGCTTTCTTT. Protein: CASSISSNTEAFF.

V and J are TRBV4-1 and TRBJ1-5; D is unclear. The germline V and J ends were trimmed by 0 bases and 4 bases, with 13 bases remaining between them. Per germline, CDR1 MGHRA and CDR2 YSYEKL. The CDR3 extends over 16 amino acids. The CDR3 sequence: CASSQDGGRVNQPQHF. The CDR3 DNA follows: TGCGCCAGCAGCCAAGATGGCGGCAGAGTTAATCAGCCCCAGCATTTT.

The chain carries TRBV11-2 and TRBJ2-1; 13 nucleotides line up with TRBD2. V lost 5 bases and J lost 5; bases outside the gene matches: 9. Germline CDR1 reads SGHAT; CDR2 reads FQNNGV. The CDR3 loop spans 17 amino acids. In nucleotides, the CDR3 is TGTGCCAGCAGCCTAGGTTTCGGGACTAGCGGGAACAATGAGCAGTTCTTC. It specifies CASSLGFGTSGNNEQFF.

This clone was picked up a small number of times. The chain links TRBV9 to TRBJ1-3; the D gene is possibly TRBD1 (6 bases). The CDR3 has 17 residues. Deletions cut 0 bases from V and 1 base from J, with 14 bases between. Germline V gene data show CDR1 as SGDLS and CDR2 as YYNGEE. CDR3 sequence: CASSVDAGAHSGNTIYF. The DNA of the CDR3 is TGTGCCAGCAGCGTAGATGCAGGGGCCCATTCTGGAAACACCATATATTTT.

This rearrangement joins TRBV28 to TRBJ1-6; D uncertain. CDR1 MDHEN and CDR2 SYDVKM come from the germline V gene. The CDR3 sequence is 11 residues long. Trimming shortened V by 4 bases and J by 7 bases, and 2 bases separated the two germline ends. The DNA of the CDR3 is TGTGCCAGCAGTTCAAATTCACCCCTCCACTTT. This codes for CASSSNSPLHF.

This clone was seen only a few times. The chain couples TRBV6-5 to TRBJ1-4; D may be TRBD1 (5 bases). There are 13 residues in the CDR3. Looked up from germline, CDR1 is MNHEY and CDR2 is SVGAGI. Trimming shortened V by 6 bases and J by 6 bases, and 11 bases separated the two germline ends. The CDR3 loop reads CASRDTGDEKLFF. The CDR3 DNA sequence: TGTGCCAGCAGGGACACGGGGGATGAAAAACTGTTTTTT.